The clone carrying this T cell receptor beta chain was observed once. TCRdb keeps only in-frame clones here, not all; method: immunoSEQ multiplex PCR. The table shows around 160,000 clones, with just over 85% occurring only once. These data are taken from a study of blood T cell repertoires in COVID-19. The wider study: Sites across the United States, Italy and Spain contributed samples from acute and convalescent COVID-19.

The germline V gene encodes CDR1 SQVTM and CDR2 ANQGSEA. The CDR3 runs 13 residues. The junction had 3 bases not matched to a gene; V was cut back by 4 bases and J by 5 bases. This receptor was obtained from a man aged 55-75 years with acute or convalescent COVID-19. Material: peripheral blood. The J gene is TRBJ2-3, the V gene TRBV29-1; 10 nucleotides match TRBD2. The CDR3 nucleotides are TGCAGCGTTGCTAGCGGGAGAATAGATACGCAGTATTTT. This gives the protein CSVASGRIDTQYF.